Below are 16 T cell receptor beta chains sequenced from a single sample in a study of blood T cell repertoires in COVID-19. Here immunoSEQ multiplex PCR was the method, and the copy in TCRdb shows in-frame clones only, minus some. The sample has around 340,000 clones, approximately 91% seen once. The sample consisted of PBMCs or T cells enriched from blood (not recorded which). All receptors come from a woman aged 25 to 39 who had been exposed to COVID-19.

A single count supports this clone. The chain uses TRBV11-3 and TRBJ2-5, with 9 bases that match TRBD2. The CDR3 consists of 16 residues. The germline CDR1 and CDR2 sequences are SGHNT and YENEEA. Unmatched junction bases numbered 8, after V lost 2 bases and J lost 4 bases. Here the CDR3 DNA reads TGTGCCAGCAGCTTACTTAGCGGGAGTAGACCAGAGACCCAGTACTTC. It is translated as CASSLLSGSRPETQYF.

This chain connects TRBV28 to TRBJ1-3; D remains ambiguous. The V gene's germline CDR1 is MDHEN and CDR2 SYDVKM. Trimming removed 6 bases from V and 4 bases from J, with 16 bases in between. This CDR3 has 15 amino acids. CDR3 sequence: CASRNHNALGNTIYF. The CDR3 DNA is TGTGCCAGCAGGAACCACAACGCTCTCGGAAACACCATATATTTT. Full variable domain (rest looked up from reference TRBV28 and TRBJ1-3): DVKVTQSSRYLVKRTGEKVFLECVQDMDHENMFWYRQDPGLGLRLIYFSYDVKMKEKGDIPEGYSVSREKKERFSLILESASTNQTSMYLCASRNHNALGNTIYFGEGSWLTVV.

V and J are TRBV7-2 and TRBJ2-3, with 8 bases that match TRBD1. CDR1 and CDR2 (germline): SGHTA, FQGNSA. Trimming at V came to 8 bases and at J to 3 bases, leaving 4 bases not matched to a gene. CDR3 size: 13 residues. The CDR3 spells CASAGQVTDTQYF. CDR3 DNA: TGTGCCAGCGCGGGACAGGTGACAGATACGCAGTATTTT.

The CDR3 protein is CASSASGGAGNIQYF. The CDR3 DNA sequence: TGTGCCAGCAGCGCCTCGGGGGGAGCTGGAAACATTCAGTACTTC. The gene calls are TRBV9 and TRBJ2-4; TRBD2 matches at 7 bases. The V segment lost 3 bases and the J segment 6 bases; nucleotides outside the gene matches: 9. Germline V gene lookup returns CDR1 SGDLS and CDR2 YYNGEE. The CDR3 has 15 residues.

The chain recombines TRBV28 with TRBJ1-4; D is uncertain. Germline-derived CDR1 and CDR2 are MDHEN and SYDVKM. V dropped 5 bases and J dropped 0 bases, with 7 bases sitting between them. CDR3 length: 14 amino acids. As DNA, the CDR3 is TGTGCCAGCAGTCTACCGGCAACTAATGAAAAACTGTTTTTT. Its protein product is CASSLPATNEKLFF.

The chain links TRBV7-9 to TRBJ2-7; 11 bases are a match to TRBD2. This CDR3 spans 16 amino acids. J lost 5 bases, V lost 2 bases, and 8 bases had no gene match. Germline-derived CDR1 and CDR2 are SEHNR and FQNEAQ (reference sequence). The CDR3 DNA reads as TGTGCCAGCAGCTTATCTTTAGCGGGAGGGTTTGACGAGCAGTACTTC. Translated: CASSLSLAGGFDEQYF.

J is TRBJ2-1 and V is TRBV9, with 10 positions matching TRBD2. The CDR3 sequence is 12 residues long. Germline CDR1 reads SGDLS; CDR2 reads YYNGEE. With 9 bases clipped from V and 5 bases from J, the junction kept 2 bases outside the gene matches. CDR3 sequence: CATGLADNEQFF. The CDR3 nucleotides read TGTGCCACCGGACTAGCGGACAATGAGCAGTTCTTC.

This clone appeared a few times. CDR3 residues: CASQGTGVPNTEAFF. In DNA, the CDR3 is TGTGCCAGTCAAGGCACAGGGGTCCCGAACACTGAAGCTTTCTTT. The chain couples TRBV6-5 to TRBJ1-1; TRBD1 aligns across 7 bases. Germline V gene sequence: CDR1 MNHEY, CDR2 SVGAGI. The CDR3 extends over 15 amino acids. The trim removed 9 bases at V and 1 base at J, leaving 11 bases unmatched.

The chain recombines TRBV5-1 with TRBJ1-1; TRBD1 is a possible D gene (6 bases). The V end lost 3 bases, the J end lost 5 bases, and 8 bases lay between the germline ends. CDR1 is SGHRS, CDR2 YFSETQ, per germline. The CDR3 runs to 12 residues. The CDR3 DNA is TGCGCCAGCAGCTCTACAGGGACTGAAGCTTTCTTT. It encodes CASSSTGTEAFF. The full variable domain, with the rest looked up from reference TRBV5-1 and TRBJ1-1, is KAGVTQTPRYLIKTRGQQVTLSCSPISGHRSVSWYQQTPGQGLQFLFEYFSETQRNKGNFPGRFSGRQFSNSRSEMNVSTLELGDSALYLCASSSTGTEAFFGQGTRLTVV.

The chain carries TRBV5-1 and TRBJ2-1, with 9 positions matching TRBD2. The J segment lost 3 bases and the V segment lost 3 bases, leaving 4 bases of the junction unmatched. The CDR3 runs to 15 residues. Germline assignment: CDR1 SGHRS and CDR2 YFSETQ. The CDR3 protein is CASSSIAGDYNEQFF. The CDR3 DNA is TGCGCCAGCAGCTCTATAGCGGGAGACTACAATGAGCAGTTCTTC.

The chain has TRBV27 and TRBJ2-2, with TRBD1 identical over 7 bases. The V gene's germline CDR1 is MNHEY and CDR2 SMNVEV (reference sequence). J was trimmed by 2 bases and V by 7 bases; bases with no gene match: 7. This CDR3 spans 15 amino acids. Here the CDR3 DNA reads TGTGCCAGCAAGACCCGGACAGGTAACACCGGGGAGCTGTTTTTT. Residues: CASKTRTGNTGELFF.

This chain uses TRBV20-1 with TRBJ1-5; tentatively, D is TRBD1 (6 bases). Per the germline V gene, CDR1 is DFQATT and CDR2 is SNEGSKA (reference sequence). The CDR3 has 15 amino acids. V was trimmed by 3 bases and J by 2 bases, leaving 14 bases between them. CDR3 sequence (DNA): TGCAGTGCTAGTCTGGGGGGGGCTCGCAATCAGCCCCAGCATTTT. It specifies CSASLGGARNQPQHF.

In this sample, this clone turned up a few times. The J gene is TRBJ2-1, the V gene TRBV27; 10 bases are a match to TRBD2. Germline V gene lookup returns CDR1 MNHEY and CDR2 SMNVEV (reference sequence). The CDR3 is made up of 17 amino acids. After removal of 2 bases from V and 7 bases from J, the junction contained 11 bases not matched to a gene. This CDR3 reads CASSLIPSGRAGNEQFF. The CDR3 coding sequence is TGTGCCAGCAGTTTAATCCCCAGCGGGAGGGCCGGTAATGAGCAGTTCTTC.

This clone was counted a single time. The genes are TRBV12-3 or TRBV12-4 and TRBJ2-7; possibly TRBD1 for D (5 bases). Trimming shortened V by 6 bases and J by 0 bases, and 9 bases separated the two germline ends. The CDR3 length is 13 residues. The CDR3 DNA is TGTGCCAGCAGAACAGGCCACTCCTACGAGCAGTACTTC. Translated, it gives CASRTGHSYEQYF.

This chain joins TRBV30 and TRBJ2-3; 7 bases agree with TRBD2. Germline trimming cut 4 bases from V and 8 bases from J; bases unmatched to any gene: 18. This CDR3 contains 16 residues. From germline, CDR1 is GTSNPN and CDR2 SVGIG (reference sequence). DNA of the CDR3: TGTGCCTGGACGCCGCTGGGGCGGGAGCGGGGAGCTACGCAGTATTTT. Translation gives CAWTPLGRERGATQYF. The full variable domain, its missing parts supplied by reference TRBV30 and TRBJ2-3, is SQTIHQWPATLVQPVGSPLSLECTVEGTSNPNLYWYRQAAGRGLQLLFYSVGIGQISSEVPQNLSASRPQDRQFILSSKKLLLSDSGFYLCAWTPLGRERGATQYFGPGTRLTVL.

The chain employs TRBV7-6 and TRBJ1-3; D gene uncertain. V lost 0 bases, J lost 4 bases, and 13 bases lay in between. The V gene's germline CDR1 is SGHVS and CDR2 FNYEAQ. CDR3 length: 16 residues. The CDR3 loop is CASSLAGGLRGNTIYF. CDR3 coding DNA: TGTGCCAGCAGCTTAGCTGGAGGGTTGAGAGGAAACACCATATATTTT.